The TCR beta chain under discussion was sequenced for a study of T cell changes during pregnancy in multiple sclerosis. In this sample, this clone turned up once. Sequencing used immunoSEQ multiplex PCR; TCRdb keeps in-frame clones, though not all of them. Of approximately 31,000 clones listed, just over 90% are singletons. The germline gives CDR1 SGHAT, CDR2 FQDESV (reference sequence). With 1 base removed from V and 6 bases from J, the gap between germline ends came to 12 bases. The CDR3 is 15 residues long. The chain recombines TRBV11-1 with TRBJ2-2; TRBD1 is a possible D gene (5 bases). The source is a female donor with multiple sclerosis, enrolled in a pregnancy study. Sequenced here: CD4+ T cells from peripheral blood mononuclear cells, sampled in the second trimester of pregnancy. The CDR3 is CASSLGRAYAGELFF. CDR3 sequence (DNA): TGTGCCAGCAGCTTAGGCAGGGCATACGCCGGGGAGCTGTTTTTT.